The rows below give T cell receptor beta chains drawn from one sample of a study of CD8 T cells in Susac syndrome. Each CDR3 protein gets one entry after TCRdb re-called the immunoSEQ multiplex PCR reads with MiXCR. The sample holds roughly 180,000 distinct CDR3 sequences, about 95% seen once. The sample taken for sequencing was CD4+ T cells from PBMCs. These receptors originate from a human donor in good health. Each CDR3 is given with its conserved first and last residue.

v_call: TRBV7-2; j_call: TRBJ2-1; cdr3_aa: CASSSPRRRTSGVGEQFF
v_call: TRBV18; j_call: TRBJ1-1; cdr3_aa: CASSPGGLNTEAFF
v_call: TRBV24-1; j_call: TRBJ1-4; cdr3_aa: CATSDSGVAEKLFF
v_call: TRBV2; j_call: TRBJ1-5; cdr3_aa: CASTAVNSNQPQHF
v_call: TRBV12-3/TRBV12-4; j_call: TRBJ2-7; cdr3_aa: CASSRQGFYEQYF
v_call: TRBV30; j_call: TRBJ2-1; cdr3_aa: CAWSDFLAVHPNEQFF
v_call: TRBV28; j_call: TRBJ1-2; cdr3_aa: CASRPNYGYTF
v_call: TRBV12-3/TRBV12-4; j_call: TRBJ2-7; cdr3_aa: CASTGGAGYEQYF
v_call: TRBV2; j_call: TRBJ2-1; cdr3_aa: CASSFSDNEQFF
v_call: TRBV20-1; j_call: TRBJ2-7; cdr3_aa: CSATTQDLYEQYF
v_call: TRBV6-6; j_call: TRBJ2-1; cdr3_aa: CASIKMAGGPYNEQFF
v_call: TRBV12-3/TRBV12-4; j_call: TRBJ2-7; cdr3_aa: CASSLGTTRYEQYF
v_call: TRBV20-1; j_call: TRBJ2-7; cdr3_aa: CSAASTYEQYF
v_call: TRBV29-1; j_call: TRBJ1-2; cdr3_aa: CSVEAALGYGYTF
v_call: TRBV28; j_call: TRBJ1-1; cdr3_aa: CATRPTGVSTEAFF
v_call: TRBV28; j_call: TRBJ2-1; cdr3_aa: CASSPNSNEQFF
v_call: TRBV9; j_call: TRBJ2-1; cdr3_aa: CASSVGTEWGSYNEQFF
v_call: TRBV7-2; j_call: TRBJ2-1; cdr3_aa: CASSLEEGSYNEQFF
v_call: TRBV12-3/TRBV12-4; j_call: TRBJ1-5; cdr3_aa: CASSLGQGDQPQHF
v_call: TRBV28; j_call: TRBJ2-5; cdr3_aa: CASRPRTGHETQYF
v_call: TRBV9; j_call: TRBJ2-1; cdr3_aa: CASSVNREQFF
v_call: TRBV30; j_call: TRBJ1-5; cdr3_aa: CAWTGDSNQPQHF
v_call: TRBV5-4; j_call: TRBJ2-5; cdr3_aa: CASSLGRAGQETQYF
v_call: TRBV2; j_call: TRBJ1-5; cdr3_aa: CASKGQEAYQPQHF
v_call: TRBV29-1; j_call: TRBJ2-4; cdr3_aa: CSVGFWAGIQYF
v_call: TRBV20-1; j_call: TRBJ1-5; cdr3_aa: CSARVSGRNNQPQHF
v_call: TRBV29-1; j_call: TRBJ2-5; cdr3_aa: CSVERLKRAVETQYF
v_call: TRBV7-9; j_call: TRBJ1-2; cdr3_aa: CASSLGDGLYGYTF
v_call: TRBV12-3/TRBV12-4; j_call: TRBJ2-6; cdr3_aa: CASTGNSGANVLTF
v_call: TRBV12-3/TRBV12-4; j_call: TRBJ1-5; cdr3_aa: CASSFADRRSNQPQHF
v_call: TRBV5-1; j_call: TRBJ2-5; cdr3_aa: CASSRTSGLSETQYF
v_call: TRBV20-1; j_call: TRBJ1-2; cdr3_aa: CSASPGAGYTF
v_call: TRBV7-9; j_call: TRBJ2-3; cdr3_aa: CASSIGLAGGADTQYF
v_call: TRBV3-1; j_call: TRBJ2-1; cdr3_aa: CASSQGWAGSYNEQFF
v_call: TRBV24-1; j_call: TRBJ2-2; cdr3_aa: CATSGGGNTGELFF
v_call: TRBV7-2; j_call: TRBJ2-4; cdr3_aa: CASSIDPVDIQYF
v_call: TRBV4-3; j_call: TRBJ1-4; cdr3_aa: CASSQVVGDGEKLFF
v_call: TRBV7-9; j_call: TRBJ2-1; cdr3_aa: CASSTGTTPNEQFF
v_call: TRBV20-1; j_call: TRBJ1-1; cdr3_aa: CSSQGKGFEAFF
v_call: TRBV20-1; j_call: TRBJ2-7; cdr3_aa: CSARDFLASTTYEQYF
v_call: TRBV11-2; j_call: TRBJ2-7; cdr3_aa: CASSLALQETPYEQYF
v_call: TRBV3-1; j_call: TRBJ2-7; cdr3_aa: CASSVGLLDYEQYF
v_call: TRBV29-1; j_call: TRBJ1-1; cdr3_aa: CSVHRGRLTEAFF
v_call: TRBV12-3/TRBV12-4; j_call: TRBJ1-5; cdr3_aa: CASSPPWDGNQPQHF
v_call: TRBV11-3; j_call: TRBJ2-2; cdr3_aa: CASSFGWSGNTGELFF
v_call: TRBV6-2/TRBV6-3; j_call: TRBJ1-5; cdr3_aa: CASSYFGGGNQPQHF